This T cell receptor beta chain was sequenced in a study of memory CD4+ T cells and cytomegalovirus serostatus. Study information: Of the healthy Belgian adults, eight or nine were CMV seropositive and 24 seronegative. Study conclusions and caveats: A US-trained random forest predicted CMV serostatus with median AUC approximately 0.9. Of approximately 160 reported CMV TCRbeta sequences, roughly 67 were found in memory CD4+ repertoires.

Single viable CD3+CD4+CD8-CD45RO+ cells were sorted as the memory CD4+ T cells. After thawing, CD4+ T cells were positively selected. This clone was found a few times. Its antigen is undetermined. The repertoire was sequenced with immunoSEQ multiplex PCR; TCRdb's copy has only in-frame clones and lacks some. The sample lists 25,000 to 30,000 clones, roughly 76% occurring once. The V segment lost 5 bases and the J segment 2 bases; nucleotides outside the gene matches: 3. In germline, CDR1 is MNHNY, CDR2 SVGAGI (reference sequence). This CDR3 spans 13 amino acids. This TCR was recovered from an adult in good health and CMV-seronegative. The rearrangement links TRBV6-6 to TRBJ2-7; 7 bases fit TRBD1. Input material: memory CD4+ T cells from blood. The CDR3 DNA follows: TGTGCCAGCAGTGGGGGACAGACCTACGAGCAGTACTTC. Translating it yields CASSGGQTYEQYF.